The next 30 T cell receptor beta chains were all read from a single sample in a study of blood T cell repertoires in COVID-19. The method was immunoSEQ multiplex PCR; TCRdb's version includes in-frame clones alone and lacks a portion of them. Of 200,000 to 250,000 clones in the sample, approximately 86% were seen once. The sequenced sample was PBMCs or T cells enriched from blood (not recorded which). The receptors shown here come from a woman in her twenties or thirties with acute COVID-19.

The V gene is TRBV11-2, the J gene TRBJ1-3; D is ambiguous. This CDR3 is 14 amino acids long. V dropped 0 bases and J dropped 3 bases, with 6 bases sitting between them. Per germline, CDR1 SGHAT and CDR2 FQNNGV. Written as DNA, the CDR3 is TGTGCCAGCAGCTTAGATGGACTTGGAAACACCATATATTTT. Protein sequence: CASSLDGLGNTIYF.

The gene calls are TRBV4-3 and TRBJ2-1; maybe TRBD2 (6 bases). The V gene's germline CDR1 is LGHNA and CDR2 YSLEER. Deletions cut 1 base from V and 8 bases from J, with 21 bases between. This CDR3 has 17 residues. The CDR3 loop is CASSQVIADSPRDEQFF. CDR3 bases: TGCGCCAGCAGCCAAGTAATAGCGGACTCCCCTCGGGATGAGCAGTTCTTC.

The CDR3 protein is CASSQTTQETQYF. In nucleotides, the CDR3 is TGTGCCAGCAGCCAGACTACCCAAGAGACCCAGTACTTC. The J gene is TRBJ2-5, the V gene TRBV3-1 (or the pseudogene TRBV3-2); D perhaps matches TRBD2 (5 bases). CDR1 and CDR2 from the germline V gene are LGHDT and YNNKEL (reference sequence). V was clipped by 3 bases and J by 1 base, with 6 bases between them. This CDR3 has 13 amino acids.

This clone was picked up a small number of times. For the CDR3, the DNA is TGTGCCAGCAGTTTTGACGGGGGGAGAGAGACCCAGTACTTC. As protein: CASSFDGGRETQYF. V usage is TRBV27 and J usage is TRBJ2-5; 7 bases map to TRBD2. The CDR3 sequence is 14 residues long. With V trimmed by 3 bases and J by 4 bases, 5 bases remained unmatched. Germline values: CDR1 MNHEY, CDR2 SMNVEV (reference sequence).

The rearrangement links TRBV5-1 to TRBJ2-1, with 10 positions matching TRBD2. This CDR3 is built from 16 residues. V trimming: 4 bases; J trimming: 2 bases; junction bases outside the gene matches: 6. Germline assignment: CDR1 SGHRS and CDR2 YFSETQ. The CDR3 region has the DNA TGCGCCAGCAGCCCAAGTAGCGGGGGGCCCTACAATGAGCAGTTCTTC. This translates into CASSPSSGGPYNEQFF.

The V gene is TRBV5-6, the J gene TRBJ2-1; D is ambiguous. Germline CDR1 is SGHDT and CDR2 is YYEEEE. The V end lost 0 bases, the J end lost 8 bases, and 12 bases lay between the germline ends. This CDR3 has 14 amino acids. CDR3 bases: TGTGCCAGCAGCTTGGTGTCCCCTGGCCATGAGCAGTTCTTC. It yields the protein CASSLVSPGHEQFF.

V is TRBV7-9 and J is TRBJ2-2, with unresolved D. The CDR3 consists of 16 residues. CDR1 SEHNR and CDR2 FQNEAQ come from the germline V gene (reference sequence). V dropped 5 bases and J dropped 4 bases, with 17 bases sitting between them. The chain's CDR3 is CASSLGPGSSTGELFF. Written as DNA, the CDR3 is TGTGCCAGCAGCCTCGGTCCGGGTAGCAGCACCGGGGAGCTGTTTTTT.

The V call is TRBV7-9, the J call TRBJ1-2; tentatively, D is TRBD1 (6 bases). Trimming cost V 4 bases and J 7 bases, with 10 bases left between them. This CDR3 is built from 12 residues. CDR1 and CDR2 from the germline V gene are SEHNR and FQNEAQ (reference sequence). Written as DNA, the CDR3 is TGTGCCAGCAGCTCCCGACAGGCTGGCTACACCTTC. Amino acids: CASSSRQAGYTF. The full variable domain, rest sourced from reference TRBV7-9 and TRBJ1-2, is DTGVSQNPRHKITKRGQNVTFRCDPISEHNRLYWYRQTLGQGPEFLTYFQNEAQLEKSRLLSDRFSAERPKGSFSTLEIQRTEQGDSAMYLCASSSRQAGYTFGSGTRLTVV.

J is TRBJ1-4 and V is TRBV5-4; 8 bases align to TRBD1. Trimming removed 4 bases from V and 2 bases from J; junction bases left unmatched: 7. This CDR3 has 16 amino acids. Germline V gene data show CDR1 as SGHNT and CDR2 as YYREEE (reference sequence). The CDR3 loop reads CASSLQGAGTNEKLFF. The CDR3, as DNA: TGTGCCAGCAGCCTCCAGGGGGCAGGGACTAATGAAAAACTGTTTTTT.

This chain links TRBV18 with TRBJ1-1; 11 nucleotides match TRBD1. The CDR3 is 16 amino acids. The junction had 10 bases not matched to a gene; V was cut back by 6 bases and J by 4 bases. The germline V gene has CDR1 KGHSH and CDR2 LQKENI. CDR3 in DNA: TGTGCCAGCTCCCCCCGGACAGGGGGCGAGTTCACTGAAGCTTTCTTT. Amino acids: CASSPRTGGEFTEAFF.

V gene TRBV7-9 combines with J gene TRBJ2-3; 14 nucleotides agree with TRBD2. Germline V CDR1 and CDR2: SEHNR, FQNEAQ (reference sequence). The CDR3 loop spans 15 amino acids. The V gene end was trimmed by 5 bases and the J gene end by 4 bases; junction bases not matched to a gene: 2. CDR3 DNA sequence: TGTGCCAGCAGCCCGGGACTAGCGGGGGCAGATACGCAGTATTTT. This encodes CASSPGLAGADTQYF.

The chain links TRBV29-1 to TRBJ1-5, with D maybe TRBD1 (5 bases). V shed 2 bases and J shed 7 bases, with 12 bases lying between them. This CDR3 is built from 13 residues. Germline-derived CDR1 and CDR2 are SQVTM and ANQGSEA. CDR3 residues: CSVELGSGQPQHF. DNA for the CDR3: TGCAGCGTTGAACTAGGATCAGGGCAGCCCCAGCATTTT.

The CDR3 nucleotides read TGTGCCAGCAGCACCCTGACAGGGCTCGAGCAGTACTTC. Its protein is CASSTLTGLEQYF. The chain is built from TRBV7-9 and TRBJ2-7; 7 bases fit TRBD1. This CDR3 region has 13 residues. Germline-derived CDR1 and CDR2 are SEHNR and FQNEAQ (reference sequence). The V and J ends lost 5 bases and 6 bases, in that order; junction bases with no gene match: 7.

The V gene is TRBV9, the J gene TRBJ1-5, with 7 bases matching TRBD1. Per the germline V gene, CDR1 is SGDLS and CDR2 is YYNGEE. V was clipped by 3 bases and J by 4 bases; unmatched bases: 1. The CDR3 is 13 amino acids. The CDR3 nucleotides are TGTGCCAGCAGCGCACAGGGGAATCAGCCCCAGCATTTT. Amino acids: CASSAQGNQPQHF.

CDR3 in DNA: TGTGCCAGCAGCCAAGAGCCGGCCGGGGGGACTGGCCGGTACTTC. Protein sequence: CASSQEPAGGTGRYF. The chain employs TRBV4-2 and TRBJ2-5, with TRBD2 matching over 7 bases. V was pared by 0 bases and J by 13 bases, with 14 bases of the junction left unmatched. The germline gives CDR1 LGHNA, CDR2 YNFKEQ. The length of the CDR3 is 15 residues.

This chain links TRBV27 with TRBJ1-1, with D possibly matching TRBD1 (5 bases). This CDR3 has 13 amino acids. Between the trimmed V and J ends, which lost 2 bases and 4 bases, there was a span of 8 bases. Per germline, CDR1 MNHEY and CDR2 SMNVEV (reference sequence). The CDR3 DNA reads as TGTGCCAGCAGTTTACAGGGTCCCACTGAAGCTTTCTTT. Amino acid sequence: CASSLQGPTEAFF.

CDR3 in DNA: TGCGCCAGCAGCCAACAGGGCGTCTATGGCTACACCTTC. It yields the protein CASSQQGVYGYTF. J is TRBJ1-2 and V is TRBV4-1, with D possibly TRBD1 on 5 matching bases. Trimming shortened V by 2 bases and J by 4 bases, and 8 bases separated the two germline ends. Germline V gene data show CDR1 as MGHRA and CDR2 as YSYEKL. The CDR3 length is 13 residues.

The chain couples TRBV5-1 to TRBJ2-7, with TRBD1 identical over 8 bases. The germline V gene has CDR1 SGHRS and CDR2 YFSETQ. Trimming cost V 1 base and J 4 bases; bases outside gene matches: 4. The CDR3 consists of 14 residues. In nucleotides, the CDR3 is TGCGCCAGCAGCTTGAAGGACAGGGAGTACGAGCAGTACTTC. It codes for CASSLKDREYEQYF.

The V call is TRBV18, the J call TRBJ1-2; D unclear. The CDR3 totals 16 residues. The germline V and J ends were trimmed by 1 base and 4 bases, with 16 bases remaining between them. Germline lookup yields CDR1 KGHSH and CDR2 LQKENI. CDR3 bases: TGTGCCAGCTCACCACGGAGAGAGGGCGTTCGCTATGGCTACACCTTC. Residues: CASSPRREGVRYGYTF.

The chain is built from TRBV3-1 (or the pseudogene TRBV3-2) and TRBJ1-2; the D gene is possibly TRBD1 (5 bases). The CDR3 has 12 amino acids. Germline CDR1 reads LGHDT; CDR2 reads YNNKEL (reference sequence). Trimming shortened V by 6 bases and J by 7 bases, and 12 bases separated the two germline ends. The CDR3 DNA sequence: TGTGCCAGCAGTTTGGGGGGAGCTGGCTACACCTTC. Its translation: CASSLGGAGYTF.

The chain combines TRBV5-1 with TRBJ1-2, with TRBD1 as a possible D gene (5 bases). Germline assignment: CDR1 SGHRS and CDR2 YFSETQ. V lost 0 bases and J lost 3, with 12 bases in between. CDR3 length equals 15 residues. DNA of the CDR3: TGCGCCAGCAGCTTGGGTCAGGGAAGGGACTATGGCTACACCTTC. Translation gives CASSLGQGRDYGYTF.

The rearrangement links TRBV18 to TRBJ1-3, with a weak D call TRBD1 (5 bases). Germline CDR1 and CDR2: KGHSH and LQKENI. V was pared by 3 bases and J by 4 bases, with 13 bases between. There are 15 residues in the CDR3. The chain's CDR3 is CASSPRTTAGNTIYF. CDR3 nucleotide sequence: TGTGCCAGCTCACCGCGGACAACAGCGGGAAACACCATATATTTT.

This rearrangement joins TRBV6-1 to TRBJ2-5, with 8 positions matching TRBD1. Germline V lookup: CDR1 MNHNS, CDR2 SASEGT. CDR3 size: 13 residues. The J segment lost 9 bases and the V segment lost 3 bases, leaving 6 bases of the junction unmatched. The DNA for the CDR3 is TGTGCCAGCAGTGAGCAGGGGGCCGCGGCCCAGTACTTC. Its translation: CASSEQGAAAQYF.

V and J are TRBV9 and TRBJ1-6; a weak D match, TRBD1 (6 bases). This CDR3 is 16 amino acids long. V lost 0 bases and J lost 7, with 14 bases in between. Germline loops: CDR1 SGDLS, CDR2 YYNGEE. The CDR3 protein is CASSVELPGGNSPLHF. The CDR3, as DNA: TGTGCCAGCAGCGTAGAGTTGCCTGGGGGCAATTCACCCCTCCACTTT. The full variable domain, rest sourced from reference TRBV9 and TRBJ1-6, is DSGVTQTPKHLITATGQRVTLRCSPRSGDLSVYWYQQSLDQGLQFLIQYYNGEERAKGNILERFSAQQFPDLHSELNLSSLELGDSALYFCASSVELPGGNSPLHFGNGTRLTVT.

The DNA of the CDR3 is TGTGCCAGCAGCTTAGATCGGTTTTCCAGCGGGGAAAAGTACTTC. It codes for CASSLDRFSSGEKYF. V and J are TRBV11-2 and TRBJ2-7; 7 positions agree with TRBD2. Trimming removed 0 bases from V and 11 bases from J; junction bases left unmatched: 13. The CDR3 runs 15 residues. CDR1 and CDR2 (germline): SGHAT, FQNNGV.

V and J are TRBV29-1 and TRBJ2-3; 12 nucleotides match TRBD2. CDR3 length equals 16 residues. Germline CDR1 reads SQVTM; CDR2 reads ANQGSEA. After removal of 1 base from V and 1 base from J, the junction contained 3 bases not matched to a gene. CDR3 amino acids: CSVEGSSGGGTDTQYF. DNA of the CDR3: TGCAGCGTTGAAGGGTCTAGCGGGGGGGGCACAGATACGCAGTATTTT.

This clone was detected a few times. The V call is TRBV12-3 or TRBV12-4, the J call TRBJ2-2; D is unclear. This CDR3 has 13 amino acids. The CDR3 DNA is TGTGCAGACCGGAGAACGAACACCGGGGAGCTGTTTTTT. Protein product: CADRRTNTGELFF.

The CDR3, as DNA: TGTGCCAGCAGCCAAGATCGCTCCGGGTACGAGCAGTACTTC. This encodes CASSQDRSGYEQYF. The V gene is TRBV4-2, the J gene TRBJ2-7; D gene unclear. Trimming took 0 bases from V and 4 from J, leaving 10 bases between them. The CDR3 has 14 residues. Germline values: CDR1 LGHNA, CDR2 YNFKEQ.

The CDR3 DNA is TGTGCCAGCAGCTTTACCGGGACAGGCCCCCCCAATGAGCAGTTCTTC. Protein: CASSFTGTGPPNEQFF. The rearrangement uses TRBV11-2 and TRBJ2-1; 8 bases are a match to TRBD1. The CDR3 runs to 16 residues. V was clipped by 3 bases and J by 6 bases; unmatched bases: 10. CDR1 is SGHAT, CDR2 FQNNGV, per germline.

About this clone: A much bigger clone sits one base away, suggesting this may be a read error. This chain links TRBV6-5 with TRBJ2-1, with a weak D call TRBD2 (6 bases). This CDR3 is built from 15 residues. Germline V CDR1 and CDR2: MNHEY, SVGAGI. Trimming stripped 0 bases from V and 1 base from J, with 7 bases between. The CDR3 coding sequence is TGTGCCAGCAGTTACTCGGGGGGTTCCTACAATGAGCAGTTCTTC. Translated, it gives CASSYSGGSYNEQFF.